The rows below give T cell receptor beta chains drawn from one sample of a study of human T cells and chemical hapten exposure. TCRdb ran MiXCR on the RACE reads and lists one entry per CDR3 protein. The table records tens of thousands of distinct CDR3 sequences, 9.5% to 10% of them present only once. The sample was whole blood, taken in connection with sensitization to the hapten diphenylcyclopropenone (DPC). These receptor sequences come from a woman in her 30s with alopecia areata. Some clones in this sample may be carry-over from other donors' samples. CDR3s include the opening cysteine and the closing phenylalanine or tryptophan. D genes are given only for firm matches. Expanded clones get a size class; other rows say once, few or many, or leave the size out.

clone size	V gene	D gene	CDR3 length	J gene	CDR3 DNA	CDR3 protein
NA	TRBV20-1	NA	15	TRBJ2-7	TGCAGTGCTAGAGATCAAAGAGGGACGGCCTACGAGCAGTACTTC	CSARDQRGTAYEQYF
NA	TRBV19	TRBD1	13	TRBJ2-1	TGTGCCACCGCGGACAGGGGTTACAATGAGCAGTTCTTC	CATADRGYNEQFF
many	TRBV5-1	NA	16	TRBJ2-7	TGCGCCAGCAGCCGTCTACCCGGGACGGATACCTACGAGCAGTACTTC	CASSRLPGTDTYEQYF
few	TRBV4-3	TRBD2	15	TRBJ2-7	TGCGCCAGCAGCCAAGAACTAGCGGGCTCCTACGAGCAGTACTTC	CASSQELAGSYEQYF
few	TRBV6-6	TRBD2	17	TRBJ2-1	TGTGCCAGCAGCAATGGTGGTAGCGGGGGGAACTACAATGAGCAGTTCTTC	CASSNGGSGGNYNEQFF
many	TRBV3-1	TRBD1	15	TRBJ2-3	TGTGCCAGCAGCACGCTGACAGGGGTTGGGGATACGCAGTATTTT	CASSTLTGVGDTQYF
once	TRBV6-2/TRBV6-3	NA	17	TRBJ2-1	TGTGCCAGCAGTTATTATCTGCGGCAGGGCTCCTACAATGAGCAGTTCTTC	CASSYYLRQGSYNEQFF
NA	TRBV5-6	TRBD2	18	TRBJ2-7	TGTGCCAGCAGCTTGACCGGGACTAGCGGGGGAGCCCACTACGAGCAGTACTTC	CASSLTGTSGGAHYEQYF
few	TRBV5-1	NA	15	TRBJ2-2	TGCGCCAGCAGCTCCGCTATTCCAGCTCTCGGGGAGCTGTTTTTT	CASSSAIPALGELFF
many	TRBV10-3	NA	11	TRBJ2-5	TGTGCCATCAGTGAGCAAGAGACCCAGTACTTC	CAISEQETQYF
few	TRBV5-8	TRBD1	15	TRBJ1-2	TGTGCCAGCAGCTTACGGACAGGGGGCCGGTATGGCTACACCTTC	CASSLRTGGRYGYTF
NA	TRBV3-1	TRBD2	15	TRBJ2-1	TGTGCCAGCAGCCTTAGCGGGGGCCGCTACAATGAGCAGTTCTTC	CASSLSGGRYNEQFF
many	TRBV7-2	TRBD2	19	TRBJ2-4	TGTGCCAGCAGCTTAGGGTCTAGCGGGGGAGGGGTAGCCAAAAACATTCAGTACTTC	CASSLGSSGGGVAKNIQYF
NA	TRBV4-2	NA	12	TRBJ1-1	TGTGCCAGCAGTCGCAGGGCGAATGAAGCTTTCTTT	CASSRRANEAFF
many	TRBV7-2	NA	15	TRBJ1-6	TGTGCCAGCAGCCCCGGGCACGCGGGGTATTCACCCCTCCACTTT	CASSPGHAGYSPLHF
NA	TRBV4-1	NA	14	TRBJ1-1	TGCGCCAGCAGCCAAGGTGGAGGGGCCACTGAAGCTTTCTTT	CASSQGGGATEAFF
many	TRBV7-9	TRBD1	17	TRBJ2-3	TGTGCCAGCAGCCCCCTCGGTACAGGGGGCAAGGCAGATACGCAGTATTTT	CASSPLGTGGKADTQYF
few	TRBV4-1	TRBD2	15	TRBJ2-3	TGCGCCAGCGCAGGGACTAGCGGTTTCACAGATACGCAGTATTTT	CASAGTSGFTDTQYF
NA	TRBV28	NA	13	TRBJ1-5	TGTGCCAGCGGCCCCCGTGGTGGTCAGCCCCAGCATTTT	CASGPRGGQPQHF
few	TRBV11-2	NA	13	TRBJ1-5	TGTGCCAGCAGCTTAGACCAGGGCACGCCCCAGCATTTT	CASSLDQGTPQHF
few	TRBV5-4	TRBD1	15	TRBJ1-6	TGTGCCAGCAGCTGGGGGACAGGCCATAATTCACCCCTCCACTTT	CASSWGTGHNSPLHF
many	TRBV6-2/TRBV6-3	NA	14	TRBJ2-1	TGTGCCAGCAGTTACGGCAGGGGCTACAATGAGCAGTTCTTC	CASSYGRGYNEQFF
NA	TRBV14	NA	17	TRBJ2-5	TGTGCCAGCAGCCAAGATTCGAGGCGGGGACGGGGAGAGACCCAGTACTTC	CASSQDSRRGRGETQYF
few	TRBV9	NA	14	TRBJ2-3	TGTGCCAGCAGCGTCCAGGTCTCCGGAGATACGCAGTATTTT	CASSVQVSGDTQYF
few	TRBV28	NA	17	TRBJ1-1	TGTGCCAGCAGCCCGTTGGGGGGAGGATTAAGAGGCACTGAAGCTTTCTTT	CASSPLGGGLRGTEAFF
many	TRBV28	TRBD1	18	TRBJ1-2	TGTGCCAGCAGCCCAAGTTTGGGACAGGGGGAGTCTAACTATGGCTACACCTTC	CASSPSLGQGESNYGYTF
medium-sized	TRBV4-2	TRBD1	18	TRBJ1-6	TGTGCCAGCAGCCAGAAACACAGGGGTGGCTCCTATAATTCACCCCTCCACTTT	CASSQKHRGGSYNSPLHF
NA	TRBV6-2/TRBV6-3	NA	14	TRBJ2-5	TGTGCCAGCAGTTACGCCAGCTTCCAAGAGACCCAGTACTTC	CASSYASFQETQYF
few	TRBV20-1	NA	13	TRBJ2-3	TGCAGTGCTAGAGCTGCCAACACAGATACGCAGTATTTT	CSARAANTDTQYF
NA	TRBV24-1	TRBD1	14	TRBJ2-7	TGTGCCACCAGGTCCGGGACAGGGGTGTGGGAGCAGTACTTC	CATRSGTGVWEQYF
few	TRBV7-2	NA	14	TRBJ2-5	TGTGCCAGCAGCTTAGGGGCGTTAAAAGAGACCCAGTACTTC	CASSLGALKETQYF
many	TRBV28	TRBD1	12	TRBJ2-7	TGTGCCGTGACGGGACAGGGCTACGAGCAGTACTTC	CAVTGQGYEQYF
few	TRBV7-2	NA	13	TRBJ1-5	TGTGCCAGCAGCTCCTCGGGATATCAGCCCCAGCATTTT	CASSSSGYQPQHF
many	TRBV11-2	NA	12	TRBJ2-7	TGTGCCAGCAGCTTAGTCTCCTACGAGCAGTACTTC	CASSLVSYEQYF
many	TRBV6-2/TRBV6-3	NA	19	TRBJ1-2	TGTGCCAGCAGTTACTCTCATCACCCAGGGACCGAATATAACTATGGCTACACCTTC	CASSYSHHPGTEYNYGYTF
once	TRBV5-4	NA	14	TRBJ2-2	TGTGCCAGCAGCATGACCCGGACAGCCGGGGAGCTGTTTTTT	CASSMTRTAGELFF
few	TRBV6-5	NA	16	TRBJ2-1	TGTGCCAGCAGTTATGGCCGCAGGGGTGGGTACAATGAGCAGTTCTTC	CASSYGRRGGYNEQFF
NA	TRBV29-1	TRBD1	12	TRBJ2-7	TGCAGCGTTTCGGGACAGGGGGACCGGCAGTACTTC	CSVSGQGDRQYF
many	TRBV2	NA	15	TRBJ1-2	TGTGCCAGCAGTGAAGCGCGGGACCCATATTATGGCTACACCTTC	CASSEARDPYYGYTF
NA	TRBV5-1	NA	13	TRBJ2-3	TGCGCCAGCAGCTTCCGGGAAACAGATACGCAGTATTTT	CASSFRETDTQYF